This T cell receptor beta chain was observed in a study of T cell responses to AZD1222 COVID-19 vaccine. Whole-study results and caveats: Repertoires were obtained solely post-peak T cell response. In the spike-specific TCR repertoire, nearly half reportedly target unmutated variant regions.

Comments on this clone: Antigen unknown.

Produced via immunoSEQ multiplex PCR; TCRdb's table is partial and in-frame only. The sample lists 60,000 to 90,000 clones; around 86% were seen once. The CDR3 is 15 amino acids. The germline gives CDR1 SGDLS, CDR2 YYNGEE. The V end was cut by 0 bases, the J end by 1 base, with 8 bases between. The rearrangement links TRBV9 to TRBJ1-5; D unresolved. Sequenced material: peripheral blood, taken 28 days after the second AZD1222 dose. This sequence originates from an adult who received the AZD1222 COVID-19 vaccine. CDR3 in DNA: TGTGCCAGCAGCGTAGACAGTCGGAGCAATCAGCCCCAGCATTTT. As protein: CASSVDSRSNQPQHF.